A single sample is the source of the 21 T cell receptor beta chains below, sequenced in a study of technical replicates of blood from a few donors. Clones were sequenced by immunoSEQ multiplex PCR, and TCRdb holds only the in-frame ones, with some missing. The sample includes tens of thousands of clones, approximately 94% of them seen just once. The sequenced sample consisted of T cells isolated from PBMCs. The receptors shown here come from a human donor in good health.

CDR3 residues: CASSLDRASGLMETQYF. The CDR3 DNA reads TGCGCCAGCAGCTTGGATCGGGCTAGCGGGCTTATGGAGACCCAGTACTTC. The chain has TRBV5-1 and TRBJ2-5, with 8 bases identical to TRBD2. The J segment lost 5 bases and the V segment lost 0 bases, leaving 12 bases of the junction unmatched. CDR1 and CDR2 (germline): SGHRS, YFSETQ. The CDR3 covers 17 residues.

CDR3 region: CASSQDGGLRATNEKLFF. The CDR3 region has the DNA TGCGCCAGCAGCCAAGACGGAGGTTTAAGGGCAACTAATGAAAAACTGTTTTTT. The chain couples TRBV4-1 to TRBJ1-4; no firm D call. Looked up from germline, CDR1 is MGHRA and CDR2 is YSYEKL. This CDR3 is 18 amino acids long. V was cut by 0 bases and J by 0 bases, with 14 bases left in between.

For this clone: Other nucleotide sequences in the sample specify the same CDR3. The rearrangement joins TRBV6-5 to TRBJ1-5, with no clear D. Trimming cost V 0 bases and J 0 bases, with 6 bases left between them. Looked up from germline, CDR1 is MNHEY and CDR2 is SVGAGI. This CDR3 is built from 15 residues. The CDR3 nucleotides read TGTGCCAGCAGTTACTCCGCAGTTAGCAATCAGCCCCAGCATTTT. Translated: CASSYSAVSNQPQHF.

V and J are TRBV5-1 and TRBJ2-7; a possible D gene is TRBD2 (6 bases). From germline, CDR1 is SGHRS and CDR2 YFSETQ. The CDR3 sequence is 15 residues long. Trimming shortened V by 4 bases and J by 3 bases, and 17 bases separated the two germline ends. The CDR3 loop reads CASSPILASSYEQYF. In DNA form, the CDR3 reads TGCGCCAGCAGCCCCATCCTAGCGAGCAGCTACGAGCAGTACTTC.

This chain joins TRBV28 and TRBJ1-5; 10 bases are shared with TRBD1. CDR1 and CDR2 from the germline V gene are MDHEN and SYDVKM. The ends lost 7 bases at V and 5 bases at J; junction bases unmatched: 17. The CDR3 contains 18 residues. The CDR3 sequence: CASTGGDRGIGWDQPQHF. CDR3 DNA: TGTGCCAGCACGGGGGGGGACAGGGGTATAGGTTGGGATCAGCCCCAGCATTTT.

The J gene is TRBJ1-1, the V gene TRBV29-1; D is unresolved. Germline V gene data show CDR1 as SQVTM and CDR2 as ANQGSEA. There are 12 residues in the CDR3. Between the trimmed V and J ends, which lost 7 bases and 1 base, there was a span of 10 bases. The CDR3: CSAHQQNTEAFF. CDR3 sequence (DNA): TGCAGCGCCCATCAACAGAACACTGAAGCTTTCTTT. Together with reference TRBV29-1 and TRBJ1-1, the CDR3 gives the full variable domain: SAVISQKPSRDICQRGTSLTIQCQVDSQVTMMFWYRQQPGQSLTLIATANQGSEATYESGFVIDKFPISRPNLTFSTLTVSNMSPEDSSIYLCSAHQQNTEAFFGQGTRLTVV.

The rearrangement uses TRBV11-2 and TRBJ2-3; D gene unclear. V lost 2 bases and J 0 bases, leaving 12 bases between the germline ends. CDR3 length equals 16 residues. In germline, CDR1 is SGHAT, CDR2 FQNNGV. The CDR3 is CASSLSGGPSTDTQYF. CDR3 DNA sequence: TGTGCCAGCAGCTTATCTGGCGGCCCTAGCACAGATACGCAGTATTTT.

V usage is TRBV10-1 and J usage is TRBJ2-7; D is ambiguous. This CDR3 has 13 residues. CDR1 is WNHNN, CDR2 SYGVQD, per germline (reference sequence). V dropped 3 bases and J dropped 3 bases, with 9 bases sitting between them. In nucleotides, the CDR3 is TGCGCCAGCAGTGATTTGAGAAACTACGAGCAGTACTTC. Encoded protein: CASSDLRNYEQYF.

The genes are TRBV18 and TRBJ2-7; 7 bases fit TRBD2. Germline CDR1 and CDR2: KGHSH and LQKENI. This CDR3 has 14 amino acids. The junction had 4 bases not matched to a gene; V was cut back by 3 bases and J by 2 bases. CDR3 residues: CASSPRAGAYEQYF. The CDR3 DNA reads as TGTGCCAGCTCACCCAGGGCGGGAGCCTACGAGCAGTACTTC.

This clone has just one count. The chain joins TRBV25-1 to TRBJ1-2; possibly TRBD1 for D (5 bases). The ends were cut back, 3 bases at V and 5 bases at J, with 19 bases in the middle. This CDR3 contains 16 residues. Per germline, CDR1 MGHDK and CDR2 SYGVNS. DNA for the CDR3: TGTGCCAGCAGTGATCTTTCGGGGGTTGGGAGGTATGGCTACACCTTC. It specifies CASSDLSGVGRYGYTF.

This clone has a handful of counts. The CDR3 spells CASSLRRDKGDTQYF. For the CDR3, the DNA is TGTGCCAGCAGCTTGCGGCGGGATAAAGGGGATACGCAGTATTTT. V usage is TRBV7-9 and J usage is TRBJ2-3; weak D call: TRBD2 (6 bases). There are 15 residues in the CDR3. Germline V gene data show CDR1 as SEHNR and CDR2 as FQNEAQ (reference sequence). V lost 3 bases, J lost 6 bases, and 16 bases lay in between.

About this clone: The junction and the germline gene differ at one end; a read error may be behind it. This same CDR3 is encoded by further DNA sequences in the sample. This sequence joins TRBV30 and TRBJ1-5, with a possible D match to TRBD1 (5 bases). The CDR3 is 13 residues long. CDR1 is GTSNPN and CDR2 is SVGIG in the germline V gene (reference sequence). The DNA of the CDR3 is TGTGCTTGGAGTGTACAAGGGGATCAGCCCCAGCATTTT. Translated: CAWSVQGDQPQHF. Full variable domain (missing parts from reference TRBV30 and TRBJ1-5): SQTIHQWPATLVQPVGSPLSLECTVEGTSNPNLYWYRQAAGRGLQLLFYSVGIGQISSEVPQNLSASRPQDRQFILSSKKLLLSDSGFYLCAWSVQGDQPQHFGDGTRLSIL.

The genes are TRBV6-1 and TRBJ2-3, with a tentative D call TRBD1 (5 bases). V dropped 3 bases and J dropped 4 bases, with 11 bases sitting between them. Germline V gene lookup returns CDR1 MNHNS and CDR2 SASEGT. The CDR3 spans 14 residues. The CDR3 protein is CASSDDSAADTQYF. The CDR3 coding sequence is TGTGCCAGCAGTGACGACAGCGCCGCAGATACGCAGTATTTT.

The chain couples TRBV5-1 to TRBJ1-1; D is ambiguous. V was clipped by 0 bases and J by 3 bases, with 15 bases between them. The CDR3 has 16 residues. CDR1 is SGHRS, CDR2 YFSETQ, per germline. The CDR3 here is CASSLAASPRDTEAFF. The DNA of the CDR3 is TGCGCCAGCAGCTTGGCTGCCTCACCGCGGGACACTGAAGCTTTCTTT.

This clone was seen a handful of times. The V call is TRBV2, the J call TRBJ1-1, with D perhaps matching TRBD1 (5 bases). CDR1 is SNHLY, CDR2 FYNNEI, per germline. V dropped 8 bases and J dropped 7 bases, with 11 bases sitting between them. The CDR3 contains 11 residues. The CDR3 here is CASQTEIEAFF. In nucleotides, the CDR3 is TGTGCCAGCCAGACAGAAATTGAAGCTTTCTTT. Combining the CDR3 with reference TRBV2 and TRBJ1-1 gives the whole variable domain EPEVTQTPSHQVTQMGQEVILRCVPISNHLYFYWYRQILGQKVEFLVSFYNNEISEKSEIFDDQFSVERPDGSNFTLKIRSTKLEDSAMYFCASQTEIEAFFGQGTRLTVV.

V gene TRBV5-4 combines with J gene TRBJ2-2; D not resolved. Germline-derived CDR1 and CDR2 are SGHNT and YYREEE (reference sequence). V shed 0 bases and J shed 1 base, with 7 bases lying between them. The CDR3 sequence is 15 residues long. The CDR3 coding sequence is TGTGCCAGCAGCTTGGCCTATAAGAACACCGGGGAGCTGTTTTTT. It is translated as CASSLAYKNTGELFF.

V is TRBV5-1 and J is TRBJ2-5, with 9 bases that match TRBD1. This CDR3 is built from 16 residues. The J segment lost 5 bases and the V segment lost 3 bases, leaving 11 bases of the junction unmatched. Germline CDR1 reads SGHRS; CDR2 reads YFSETQ. The CDR3 nucleotides read TGCGCCAGCAGCTCGACCAAAGCGGGGACAGGGGAGACCCAGTACTTC. Its protein is CASSSTKAGTGETQYF. The complete variable domain, with remaining parts taken from reference TRBV5-1 and TRBJ2-5, reads KAGVTQTPRYLIKTRGQQVTLSCSPISGHRSVSWYQQTPGQGLQFLFEYFSETQRNKGNFPGRFSGRQFSNSRSEMNVSTLELGDSALYLCASSSTKAGTGETQYFGPGTRLLVL.

The V and J genes are TRBV11-2 and TRBJ1-1, with 7 positions matching TRBD1. Germline values: CDR1 SGHAT, CDR2 FQNNGV. V shed 5 bases, J shed 0 bases, and the junction held 9 bases outside the gene matches. The CDR3 runs 16 residues. For the CDR3, the DNA is TGTGCCAGCAGCCCCGGCCGGGACAGAGTGAACACTGAAGCTTTCTTT. This codes for CASSPGRDRVNTEAFF.

This clone was recorded a few times. The rearrangement uses TRBV29-1 and TRBJ1-1; D possibly corresponds to TRBD1 (6 bases). Germline V lookup: CDR1 SQVTM, CDR2 ANQGSEA. V lost 0 bases and J 6 bases, leaving 8 bases between the germline ends. CDR3 length: 12 residues. The CDR3 DNA sequence: TGCAGCGTTGAAGAGGGACAATCTGAAGCTTTCTTT. Translating gives CSVEEGQSEAFF.

The genes are TRBV2 and TRBJ2-7, with D possibly TRBD2 on 6 matching bases. The ends were cut back, 6 bases at V and 6 bases at J, with 24 bases in the middle. The CDR3 covers 16 residues. Germline V gene sequence: CDR1 SNHLY, CDR2 FYNNEI. The CDR3 DNA reads as TGTGCCAGCAGGGGTGCGGGGCCTAACCACGACCGCGAGCAGTACTTC. It codes for CASRGAGPNHDREQYF.

V gene TRBV7-9 combines with J gene TRBJ2-1; 9 bases fit TRBD2. CDR3 size: 16 residues. Germline V lookup: CDR1 SEHNR, CDR2 FQNEAQ (reference sequence). V dropped 5 bases and J dropped 9; count of bases not matched to a gene: 14. DNA for the CDR3: TGTGCCAGCAGCCTCGGGCTAGCGGGGCCCTACGGTGAGCAGTTCTTC. It encodes CASSLGLAGPYGEQFF.